The rows below give T cell receptor beta chains drawn from one sample of a study of neurological immune-mediated disorders. TCRdb processed the 5' RACE reads anew with MiXCR; each CDR3 protein has one entry. The repertoire holds 20,000 to 25,000 distinct CDR3 sequences, with approximately 15% as singletons. The source material was CD8+ T cells from blood. Receptors were obtained from a woman between 18 and 30 years old with multiple sclerosis. Both conserved end residues are part of each CDR3. A D gene is named only where the DNA matches it firmly. Clone size is not always given. Where it is, it says once, few, many or a class for expanded clones.

>NA|many|TRBJ1-2|TRBV29-1
CSVEGRNGYTF
TGCAGCGTTGAAGGGCGGAATGGCTACACCTTC
>NA|NA|TRBJ2-1|TRBV20-1
CSAIGQIGGVLFF
TGCAGTGCTATCGGGCAAATAGGGGGAGTATTGTTCTTC
>NA|many|TRBJ1-4|TRBV7-9
CASSLQGSTNEKLFF
TGTGCCAGCAGCCTACAGGGTAGCACTAATGAAAAACTGTTTTTT
>NA|NA|TRBJ2-5|TRBV7-2
CASSTRRGLGETQYF
TGTGCCAGCAGCACAAGACGGGGGCTGGGAGAGACCCAGTACTTC
>NA|many|TRBJ2-2|TRBV12-3/TRBV12-4
CASSWTDDTGELFF
TGTGCCAGCAGCTGGACGGACGACACCGGGGAGCTGTTTTTT
>NA|many|TRBJ2-1|TRBV5-1
CASSFGGSYNEQFF
TGCGCCAGCAGCTTCGGGGGCTCCTACAATGAGCAGTTCTTC
>TRBD2|many|TRBJ2-1|TRBV12-3/TRBV12-4
CASSLVLAGVHEQFF
TGTGCCAGCAGTTTAGTGCTAGCGGGGGTCCATGAGCAGTTCTTC
>NA|many|TRBJ2-4|TRBV19
CASSISFAVAKNIQYF
TGTGCCAGTAGTATAAGTTTCGCTGTAGCCAAAAACATTCAGTACTTC
>TRBD1|many|TRBJ2-3|TRBV5-1
CASSSRRQGAPRRTDTQYF
TGCGCCAGCAGCTCCAGAAGACAGGGGGCGCCGCGTCGCACAGATACGCAGTATTTT
>NA|medium-sized|TRBJ2-4|TRBV5-1
CASSGSQNIQYF
TGCGCCAGCAGCGGGAGCCAAAACATTCAGTACTTC
>NA|many|TRBJ2-3|TRBV5-1
CASSFSAGGRTDTQYF
TGCGCCAGCAGCTTTAGCGCCGGGGGACGCACAGATACGCAGTATTTT
>TRBD2|many|TRBJ2-2|TRBV20-1
CSALGGGGATGELFF
TGCAGTGCACTAGGGGGCGGGGGGGCCACCGGGGAGCTGTTTTTT
>TRBD1|many|TRBJ1-1|TRBV7-9
CASSFGQVEAFF
TGTGCCAGCAGCTTTGGACAGGTTGAAGCTTTCTTT
>NA|many|TRBJ1-1|TRBV5-1
CASSLVKGPMNTEAFF
TGCGCCAGCAGCTTGGTTAAGGGTCCCATGAACACTGAAGCTTTCTTT
>TRBD1|many|TRBJ2-7|TRBV29-1
CSVEDRDEEYEQYF
TGCAGCGTTGAGGACAGGGACGAAGAGTACGAGCAGTACTTC
>NA|many|TRBJ1-5|TRBV6-2/TRBV6-3
CASSYSGSQPQHF
TGTGCCAGCAGTTACTCAGGGTCTCAGCCCCAGCATTTT
>NA|many|TRBJ2-7|TRBV5-1
CASSLAAGVYEQYF
TGCGCCAGCAGCTTGGCGGCAGGGGTCTACGAGCAGTACTTC
>NA|many|TRBJ2-5|TRBV2
CASSERGELPRGWETQYF
TGTGCCAGCAGTGAAAGGGGGGAACTCCCCCGCGGTTGGGAGACCCAGTACTTC
>TRBD1|many|TRBJ1-5|TRBV7-9
CASSLPGQGEVGQPQHF
TGTGCCAGCAGCCTCCCGGGACAGGGCGAAGTAGGTCAGCCCCAGCATTTT
>TRBD1|once|TRBJ1-2|TRBV2
CASSEAGTDYGYTF
TGTGCCAGCAGTGAAGCCGGGACAGATTATGGCTACACCTTC
>TRBD1|many|TRBJ2-1|TRBV10-2
CASSGQGPYRSYNEQFF
TGCGCCAGCAGTGGACAGGGCCCTTACCGCTCCTACAATGAGCAGTTCTTC
>NA|many|TRBJ1-1|TRBV5-5
CASSLEYSYYTEAFF
TGTGCCAGCAGCTTGGAGTACTCGTACTACACTGAAGCTTTCTTT
>NA|many|TRBJ2-3|TRBV27
CASTEGYTQYF
TGTGCCAGCACCGAGGGTTATACGCAGTATTTT
>TRBD1|NA|TRBJ1-5|TRBV7-6
CASSPGGLGNQPQHF
TGTGCCAGCAGCCCAGGGGGGTTGGGCAATCAGCCCCAGCATTTT
>NA|many|TRBJ1-1|TRBV7-2
CASSPTVNTEAFF
TGTGCCAGCAGCCCGACAGTGAACACTGAAGCTTTCTTT
>NA|many|TRBJ2-1|TRBV28
CASSYDAAGGLTYNEQFF
TGTGCCAGCAGCTATGACGCGGCCGGGGGCCTCACCTACAATGAGCAGTTCTTC
>TRBD2|many|TRBJ2-1|TRBV7-9
CASSSPKLAGSAEQFF
TGTGCCAGCAGCTCTCCTAAACTAGCGGGATCGGCTGAGCAGTTCTTC
>TRBD2|many|TRBJ2-3|TRBV7-9
CASSFKVGWDNPQLAGVTDTQYF
TGTGCCAGCAGCTTTAAAGTAGGTTGGGACAACCCGCAACTAGCGGGGGTCACAGATACGCAGTATTTT
>NA|many|TRBJ2-3|TRBV7-9
CASSLGRRVSDTQYF
TGTGCCAGCAGCTTAGGAAGACGAGTTTCAGATACGCAGTATTTT
>NA|many|TRBJ1-2|TRBV20-1
CSARDHRANYGYTF
TGCAGTGCTAGAGACCACAGGGCGAACTATGGCTACACCTTC
>NA|many|TRBJ1-4|TRBV27
CASGLVPLELFF
TGTGCCAGCGGATTGGTGCCTCTGGAACTGTTTTTT
>NA|medium-sized|TRBJ1-1|TRBV27
CVSGPGTEAFF
TGTGTATCGGGTCCGGGTACTGAAGCTTTCTTT
>TRBD1|many|TRBJ1-1|TRBV7-9
CASSLGQFISTEAFF
TGTGCCAGCAGCTTGGGACAGTTCATTAGTACTGAAGCTTTCTTT
>TRBD1|many|TRBJ1-6|TRBV9
CASSPSGTGGTLHF
TGTGCCAGCAGCCCGTCCGGGACAGGGGGAACCCTCCACTTT
>NA|many|TRBJ1-2|TRBV27
CASSFSSTRYGYTF
TGTGCCAGCAGTTTTTCCTCGACAAGATATGGCTACACCTTC
>TRBD1|NA|TRBJ2-1|TRBV5-5
CASSWDRGSGEQFF
TGTGCCAGCAGCTGGGACAGGGGGTCGGGTGAGCAGTTCTTC
>TRBD2|NA|TRBJ2-1|TRBV7-2
CASSSRSAGGGYNEQFF
TGTGCCAGCAGCTCCCGGTCGGCGGGAGGGGGCTACAATGAGCAGTTCTTC
>NA|NA|TRBJ2-3|TRBV11-2
CASSLAGFMGGRTDTQYF
TGTGCCAGCAGCTTAGCGGGGTTTATGGGAGGACGCACAGATACGCAGTATTTT
>TRBD1|many|TRBJ1-1|TRBV19
CASGTPGGSEAFF
TGTGCCAGTGGGACCCCAGGGGGATCTGAAGCTTTCTTT
>TRBD2|many|TRBJ2-1|TRBV4-2
CASSPRLADYNEQFF
TGTGCCAGCAGCCCCAGACTAGCGGATTACAATGAGCAGTTCTTC
>NA|NA|TRBJ1-1|TRBV30
CVWSGAYTEAFF
TGTGTCTGGAGTGGGGCCTACACTGAAGCTTTCTTT
>TRBD1|many|TRBJ1-2|TRBV29-1
CSVPNRQGRGGYTF
TGCAGCGTGCCCAACAGACAGGGGAGGGGAGGCTACACCTTC
>TRBD2|many|TRBJ2-3|TRBV28
CASSPVTSGGDTDTQYF
TGTGCCAGCAGTCCCGTTACTAGCGGGGGGGACACAGATACGCAGTATTTT
>NA|NA|TRBJ1-5|TRBV27
CASSFAGEDSNQPQHF
TGTGCCAGCAGTTTCGCAGGGGAGGATAGCAATCAGCCCCAGCATTTT
>TRBD2|many|TRBJ2-1|TRBV5-1
CASSFEASGGYNEQFF
TGCGCCAGCAGCTTTGAGGCTAGCGGAGGATACAATGAGCAGTTCTTC
>NA|NA|TRBJ1-2|TRBV20-1
CSARPSGTLNYGYTF
TGCAGTGCTAGACCTTCCGGGACACTAAACTATGGCTACACCTTC
>TRBD1|NA|TRBJ1-2|TRBV10-3
CAISEGRTGPPYGYTF
TGTGCCATCAGTGAGGGGAGGACAGGGCCGCCCTATGGCTACACCTTC
>NA|many|TRBJ2-5|TRBV14
CASSQERDGQETQYF
TGTGCCAGCAGCCAAGAAAGGGACGGCCAAGAGACCCAGTACTTC
>TRBD2|many|TRBJ2-1|TRBV5-5
CASTIDGLAGGYEQFF
TGTGCCAGCACCATTGATGGGCTAGCGGGGGGGTATGAGCAGTTCTTC
>NA|NA|TRBJ1-2|TRBV19
CASSIKLRAYGYTF
TGTGCCAGTAGTATAAAATTAAGGGCATATGGCTACACCTTC
>TRBD2|NA|TRBJ2-1|TRBV14
CASSHRAGGREQFF
TGTGCCAGCAGCCACCGGGCGGGGGGGCGTGAGCAGTTCTTC
>NA|NA|TRBJ1-4|TRBV15
CATSRDFRAFGEKLFF
TGTGCCACCAGCAGAGATTTTCGAGCCTTTGGTGAAAAACTGTTTTTT
>NA|many|TRBJ1-1|TRBV15
CATSRFNREAFF
TGTGCCACCAGCAGGTTCAACAGGGAAGCTTTCTTT
>NA|medium-sized|TRBJ1-1|TRBV10-3
CAISDGPGTEAFF
TGTGCCATCAGTGATGGGCCGGGCACTGAAGCTTTCTTT
>TRBD2|many|TRBJ2-1|TRBV20-1
CSATTSGGDYNEQFF
TGCAGTGCCACTACCTCGGGAGGGGACTACAATGAGCAGTTCTTC
>NA|many|TRBJ2-3|TRBV10-3
CAISELGGTSTDTQYF
TGTGCCATCAGTGAGTTAGGCGGAACTAGCACAGATACGCAGTATTTT
>NA|many|TRBJ1-1|TRBV4-3
CASSQDLGSGTEAFF
TGCGCCAGCAGCCAAGATCTGGGGAGTGGCACTGAAGCTTTCTTT
>NA|medium-sized|TRBJ1-1|TRBV5-1
CASSLKGTEAFF
TGCGCCAGCAGCTTGAAGGGGACTGAAGCTTTCTTT
>NA|many|TRBJ2-1|TRBV5-1
CASSLFIDSSSYNEQFF
TGCGCCAGCAGCTTGTTCATTGACAGCAGCTCCTACAATGAGCAGTTCTTC